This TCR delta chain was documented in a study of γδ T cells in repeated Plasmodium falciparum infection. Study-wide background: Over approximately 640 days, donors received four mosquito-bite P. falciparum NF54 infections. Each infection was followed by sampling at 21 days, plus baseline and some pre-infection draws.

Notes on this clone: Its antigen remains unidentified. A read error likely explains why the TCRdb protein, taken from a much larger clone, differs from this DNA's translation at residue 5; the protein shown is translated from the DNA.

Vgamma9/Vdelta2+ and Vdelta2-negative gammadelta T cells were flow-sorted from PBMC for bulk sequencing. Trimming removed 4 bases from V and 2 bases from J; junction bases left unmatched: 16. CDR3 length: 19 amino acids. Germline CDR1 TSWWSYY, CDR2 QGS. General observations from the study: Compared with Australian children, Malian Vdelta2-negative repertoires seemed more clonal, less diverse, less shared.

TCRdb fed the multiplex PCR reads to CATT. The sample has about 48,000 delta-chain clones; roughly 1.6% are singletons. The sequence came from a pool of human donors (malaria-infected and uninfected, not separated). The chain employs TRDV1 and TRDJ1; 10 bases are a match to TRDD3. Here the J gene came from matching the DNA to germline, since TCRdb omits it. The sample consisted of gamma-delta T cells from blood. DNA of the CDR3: TGTGCTCTTGGGGGAGATCCTACTTTCCCACTGGGGGATACCGATAAACTCATCTTT. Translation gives CALGGDPTFPLGDTDKLIF.